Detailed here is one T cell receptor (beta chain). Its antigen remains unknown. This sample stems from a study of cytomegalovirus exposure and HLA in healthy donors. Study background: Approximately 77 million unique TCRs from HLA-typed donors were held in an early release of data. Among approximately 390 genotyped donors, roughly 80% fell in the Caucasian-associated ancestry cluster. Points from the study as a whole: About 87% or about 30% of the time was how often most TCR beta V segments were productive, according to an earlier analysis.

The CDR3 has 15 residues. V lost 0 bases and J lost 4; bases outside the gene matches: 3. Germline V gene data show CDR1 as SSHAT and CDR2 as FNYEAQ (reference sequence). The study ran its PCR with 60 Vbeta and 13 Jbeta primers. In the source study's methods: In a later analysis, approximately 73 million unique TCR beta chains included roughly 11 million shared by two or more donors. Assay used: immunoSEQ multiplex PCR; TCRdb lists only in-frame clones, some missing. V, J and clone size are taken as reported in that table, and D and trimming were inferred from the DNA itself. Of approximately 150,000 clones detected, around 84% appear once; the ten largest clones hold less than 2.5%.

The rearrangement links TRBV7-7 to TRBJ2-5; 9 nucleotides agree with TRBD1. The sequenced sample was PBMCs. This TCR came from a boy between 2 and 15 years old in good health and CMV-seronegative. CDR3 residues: CASSLARTGAETQYF. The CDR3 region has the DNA TGTGCCAGCAGCTTAGCTCGGACAGGGGCAGAGACCCAGTACTTC.